Listed here are 6 T cell receptor beta chains from one sample, sequenced in a study of spatial heterogeneity in lung cancer. TCRdb fed the 5' RACE reads into MiXCR, producing one record per CDR3 protein. Of 30,000 to 35,000 distinct CDR3 sequences listed, more than 9% are singletons. Time point denoted: blood at routine non-recurrence follow-up after resection. Sequencing was performed on PBMCs, taken at follow-up. These receptors were collected from a female donor with early-stage non-small cell lung cancer.

With respect to this clonotype: One base away lies a much larger clone, so this may be a sequencing read error. The chain has TRBV29-1 and TRBJ2-7; TRBD2 aligns across 8 bases. With 6 bases clipped from V and 0 bases from J, the junction kept 4 bases outside the gene matches. Germline lookup yields CDR1 SQVTM and CDR2 ANQGSEA. The CDR3 runs 13 residues. CDR3 sequence reads: CSVPAGGSYEQYF. In nucleotides, the CDR3 is TGCAGCGTGCCTGCGGGAGGCTCCTACGAGCAGTACTTC.

In this sample, this clonotype turned up many times. In nucleotides, the CDR3 is TGTGCCAGCAGCCCAGAGGGGGGTCCGTTTTCACCCCTCCACTTT. It is translated as CASSPEGGPFSPLHF. This sequence joins TRBV28 and TRBJ1-6; a possible D gene is TRBD1 (6 bases). In germline, CDR1 is MDHEN, CDR2 SYDVKM. The CDR3 sequence is 15 residues long. Trimming left V 6 bases short and J 9 bases short, with 18 bases between.

This clonotype was counted at least ten times. The chain combines TRBV20-1 with TRBJ2-3, with D perhaps matching TRBD2 (6 bases). Trimming shortened V by 1 base and J by 3 bases, and 14 bases separated the two germline ends. The germline V gene has CDR1 DFQATT and CDR2 SNEGSKA (reference sequence). There are 15 residues in the CDR3. The CDR3 is CSARAPGVRTDTQYF. In DNA, the CDR3 is TGCAGTGCTAGAGCTCCGGGGGTCAGAACAGATACGCAGTATTTT.

This rearrangement joins TRBV9 to TRBJ2-6; no clear D gene. The CDR3 consists of 13 residues. Germline lookup yields CDR1 SGDLS and CDR2 YYNGEE. V shed 2 bases and J shed 8 bases, with 8 bases lying between them. The CDR3 DNA sequence: TGTGCCAGCAGCGTCCCGGAGACCAACGTCCTGACTTTC. Its protein product is CASSVPETNVLTF. The full variable domain, completed using reference TRBV9 and TRBJ2-6, is DSGVTQTPKHLITATGQRVTLRCSPRSGDLSVYWYQQSLDQGLQFLIQYYNGEERAKGNILERFSAQQFPDLHSELNLSSLELGDSALYFCASSVPETNVLTFGAGSRLTVL.

This clonotype was detected many times. The rearrangement links TRBV29-1 to TRBJ2-2, with D possibly TRBD2 on 6 matching bases. Germline V gives CDR1 SQVTM, CDR2 ANQGSEA. V lost 4 bases and J lost 6, with 21 bases in between. The length of the CDR3 is 16 residues. The CDR3, as DNA: TGCAGCGTTGCCACCCTAGCGAGGTCGGGGGCCGGGGAGCTGTTTTTT. This encodes CSVATLARSGAGELFF.

This clonotype came up a few times. The chain employs TRBV28 and TRBJ2-5; possibly TRBD2 for D (6 bases). Germline V gene data show CDR1 as MDHEN and CDR2 as SYDVKM. The CDR3 sequence is 14 residues long. Trimming stripped 6 bases from V and 4 bases from J, with 15 bases between. This CDR3 is CASSPPQGGETQYF. The CDR3, as DNA: TGTGCCAGCAGCCCCCCCCAGGGAGGAGAGACCCAGTACTTC. Drawing the rest from reference TRBV28 and TRBJ2-5, the complete variable domain is DVKVTQSSRYLVKRTGEKVFLECVQDMDHENMFWYRQDPGLGLRLIYFSYDVKMKEKGDIPEGYSVSREKKERFSLILESASTNQTSMYLCASSPPQGGETQYFGPGTRLLVL.